This TCR beta chain appears in the sequencing data of a study of blood T cell repertoires in COVID-19. This clone was detected a few times. Germline CDR1 reads GTSNPN; CDR2 reads SVGIG (reference sequence). The CDR3 sequence is 14 residues long. J was trimmed by 1 base and V by 4 bases; bases with no gene match: 5. Assay: immunoSEQ multiplex PCR; the TCRdb copy retains only in-frame clones and omits some. There are tens of thousands of clones in the sample; 90% occur only once, and 8.3% lies in the top ten. The J gene is TRBJ2-3, the V gene TRBV30; TRBD2 agrees at 7 bases. This sequence originates from a human donor with active COVID-19. The donor label of this sample is uncertain. Sample: peripheral blood. The CDR3 spells CAWNRLAGTDTQYF. CDR3 nucleotide sequence: TGTGCCTGGAACAGGCTAGCGGGCACAGATACGCAGTATTTT.